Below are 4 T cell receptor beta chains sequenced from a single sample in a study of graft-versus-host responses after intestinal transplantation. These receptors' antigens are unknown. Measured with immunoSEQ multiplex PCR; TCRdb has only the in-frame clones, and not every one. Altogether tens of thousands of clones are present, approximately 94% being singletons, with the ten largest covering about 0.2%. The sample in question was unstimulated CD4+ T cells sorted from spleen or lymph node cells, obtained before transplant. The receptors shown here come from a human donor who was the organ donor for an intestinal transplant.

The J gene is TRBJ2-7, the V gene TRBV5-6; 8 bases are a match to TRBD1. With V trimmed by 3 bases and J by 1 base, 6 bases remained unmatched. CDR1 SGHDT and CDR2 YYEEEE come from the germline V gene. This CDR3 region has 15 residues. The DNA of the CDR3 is TGTGCCAGCAGCTCGCCACGGACAGGGTCCTACGAGCAGTACTTC. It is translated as CASSSPRTGSYEQYF.

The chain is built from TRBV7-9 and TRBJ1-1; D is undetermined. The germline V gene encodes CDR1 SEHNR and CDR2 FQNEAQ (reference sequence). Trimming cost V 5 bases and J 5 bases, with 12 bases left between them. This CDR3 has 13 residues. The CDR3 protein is CASSTDVGTEAFF. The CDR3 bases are TGTGCCAGCAGCACCGACGTTGGGACTGAAGCTTTCTTT.

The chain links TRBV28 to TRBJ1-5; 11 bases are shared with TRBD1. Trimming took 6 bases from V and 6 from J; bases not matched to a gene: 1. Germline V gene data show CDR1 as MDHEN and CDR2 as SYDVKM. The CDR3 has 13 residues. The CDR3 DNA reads TGTGCCAGCAGCGGGACAGGGGGTCAGCCCCAGCATTTT. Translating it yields CASSGTGGQPQHF.

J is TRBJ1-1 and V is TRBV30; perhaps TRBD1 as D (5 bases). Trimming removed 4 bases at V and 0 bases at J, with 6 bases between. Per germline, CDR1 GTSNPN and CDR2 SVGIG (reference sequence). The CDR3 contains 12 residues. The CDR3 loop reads CAWKGMNTEAFF. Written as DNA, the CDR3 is TGTGCCTGGAAGGGGATGAACACTGAAGCTTTCTTT.